These 2 T cell receptor beta chains were all obtained from the same sample, sequenced in a study of cytomegalovirus exposure and HLA in healthy donors. Profiling relied on immunoSEQ multiplex PCR, and the TCRdb table lists in-frame clones only, not all of them. Of around 130,000 clones in the sample, nearly 90% were seen once. Sequenced input: PBMCs. Every receptor here comes from a man between 25 and 39 years old in good health and CMV-seronegative.

The J gene is TRBJ2-1, the V gene TRBV7-8, with a weak D call TRBD2 (5 bases). The CDR3 extends over 14 amino acids. The V gene's germline CDR1 is SGHVS and CDR2 FQNEAQ. The V gene lost 4 bases and the J gene lost 6 bases, with 13 bases spanning the gap. CDR3 sequence: CASSSRLRVNEQFF. The CDR3 nucleotides read TGTGCCAGCAGCTCCCGCCTGAGGGTCAATGAGCAGTTCTTC.

The CDR3 nucleotides are TGTGCCAGCACCGCAAGGGAGGACAGGAATGAGCAGTTCTTC. It yields the protein CASTAREDRNEQFF. The J gene is TRBJ2-1, the V gene TRBV2, with TRBD1 as a possible D gene (7 bases). V was pared by 7 bases and J by 7 bases, with 17 bases between. The germline CDR1 and CDR2 sequences are SNHLY and FYNNEI. The CDR3 covers 14 residues. Full variable domain (missing parts from reference TRBV2 and TRBJ2-1): EPEVTQTPSHQVTQMGQEVILRCVPISNHLYFYWYRQILGQKVEFLVSFYNNEISEKSEIFDDQFSVERPDGSNFTLKIRSTKLEDSAMYFCASTAREDRNEQFFGPGTRLTVL.